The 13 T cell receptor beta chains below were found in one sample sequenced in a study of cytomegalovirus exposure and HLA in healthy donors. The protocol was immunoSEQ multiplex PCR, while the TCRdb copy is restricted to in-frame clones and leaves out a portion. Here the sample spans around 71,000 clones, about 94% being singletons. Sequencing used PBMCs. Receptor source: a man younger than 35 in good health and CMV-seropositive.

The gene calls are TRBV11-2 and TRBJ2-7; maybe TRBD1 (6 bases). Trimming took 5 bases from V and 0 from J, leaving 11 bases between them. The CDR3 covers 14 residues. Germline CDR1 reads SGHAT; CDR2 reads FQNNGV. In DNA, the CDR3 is TGTGCCAGCAGCGTGAGGGGGATCTCCTACGAGCAGTACTTC. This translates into CASSVRGISYEQYF.

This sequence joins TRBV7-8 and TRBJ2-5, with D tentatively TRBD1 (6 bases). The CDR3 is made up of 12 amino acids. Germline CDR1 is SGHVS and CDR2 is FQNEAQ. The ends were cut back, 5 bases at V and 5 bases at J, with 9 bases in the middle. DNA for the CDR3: TGTGCCAGCAGCCAGGGGCGGGAGACCCAGTACTTC. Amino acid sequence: CASSQGRETQYF.

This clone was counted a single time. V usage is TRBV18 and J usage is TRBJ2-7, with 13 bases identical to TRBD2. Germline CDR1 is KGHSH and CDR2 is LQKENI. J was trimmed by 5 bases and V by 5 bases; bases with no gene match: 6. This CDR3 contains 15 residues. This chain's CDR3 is CASSTRTSGGNEQYF. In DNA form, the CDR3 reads TGTGCCAGCTCAACACGGACTAGCGGGGGAAACGAGCAGTACTTC.

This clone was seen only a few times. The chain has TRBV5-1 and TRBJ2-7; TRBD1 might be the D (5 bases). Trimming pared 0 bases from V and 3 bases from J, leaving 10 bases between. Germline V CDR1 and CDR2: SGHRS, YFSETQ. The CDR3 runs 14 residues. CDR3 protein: CASSLVVGDYEQYF. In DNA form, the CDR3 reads TGCGCCAGCAGCTTGGTTGTAGGGGACTACGAGCAGTACTTC. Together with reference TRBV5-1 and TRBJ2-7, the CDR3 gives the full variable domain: KAGVTQTPRYLIKTRGQQVTLSCSPISGHRSVSWYQQTPGQGLQFLFEYFSETQRNKGNFPGRFSGRQFSNSRSEMNVSTLELGDSALYLCASSLVVGDYEQYFGPGTRLTVT.

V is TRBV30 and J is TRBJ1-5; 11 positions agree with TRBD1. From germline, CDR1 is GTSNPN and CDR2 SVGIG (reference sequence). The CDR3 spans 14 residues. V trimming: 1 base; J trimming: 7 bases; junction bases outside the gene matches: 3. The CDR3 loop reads CAWSGTGGGQPQHF. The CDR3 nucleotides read TGTGCCTGGAGTGGGACAGGGGGCGGCCAGCCCCAGCATTTT.

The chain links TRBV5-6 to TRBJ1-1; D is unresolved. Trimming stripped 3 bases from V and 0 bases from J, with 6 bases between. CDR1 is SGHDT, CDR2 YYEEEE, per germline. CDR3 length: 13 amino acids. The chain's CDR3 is CASSYGVNTEAFF. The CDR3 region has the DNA TGTGCCAGCAGCTACGGAGTGAACACTGAAGCTTTCTTT.

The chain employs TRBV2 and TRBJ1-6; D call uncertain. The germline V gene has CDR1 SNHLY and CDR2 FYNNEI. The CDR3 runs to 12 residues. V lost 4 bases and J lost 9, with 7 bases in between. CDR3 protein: CASSGSSSPLHF. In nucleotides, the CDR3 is TGTGCCAGCAGTGGGAGTAGTTCACCCCTCCACTTT.

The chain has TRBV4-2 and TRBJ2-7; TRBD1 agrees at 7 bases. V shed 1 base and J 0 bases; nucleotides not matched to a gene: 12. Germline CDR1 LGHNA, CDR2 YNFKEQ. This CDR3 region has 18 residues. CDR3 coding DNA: TGTGCCAGCAGCCAAGGGGTAGGGGGCGCCCCCGGCTCCTACGAGCAGTACTTC. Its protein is CASSQGVGGAPGSYEQYF.

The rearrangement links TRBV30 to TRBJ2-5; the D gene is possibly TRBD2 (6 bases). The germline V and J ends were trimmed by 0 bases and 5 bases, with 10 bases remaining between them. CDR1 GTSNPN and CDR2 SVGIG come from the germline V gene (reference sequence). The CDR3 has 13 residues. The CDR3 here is CAWSVGGWETQYF. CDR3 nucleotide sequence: TGTGCCTGGAGTGTGGGGGGTTGGGAGACCCAGTACTTC. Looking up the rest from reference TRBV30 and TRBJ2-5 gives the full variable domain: SQTIHQWPATLVQPVGSPLSLECTVEGTSNPNLYWYRQAAGRGLQLLFYSVGIGQISSEVPQNLSASRPQDRQFILSSKKLLLSDSGFYLCAWSVGGWETQYFGPGTRLLVL.

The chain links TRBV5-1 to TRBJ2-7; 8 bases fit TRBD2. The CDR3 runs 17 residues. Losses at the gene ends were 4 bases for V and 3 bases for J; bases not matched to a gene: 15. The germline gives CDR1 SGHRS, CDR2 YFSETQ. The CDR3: CASSLPRGGVEGYEQYF. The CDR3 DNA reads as TGCGCCAGCAGCCTCCCTCGGGGGGGGGTTGAGGGCTACGAGCAGTACTTC.

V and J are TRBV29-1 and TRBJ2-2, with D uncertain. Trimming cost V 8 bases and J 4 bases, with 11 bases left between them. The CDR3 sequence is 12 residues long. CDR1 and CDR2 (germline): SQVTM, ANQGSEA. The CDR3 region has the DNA TGCAGCTCCTTAACCGGCACCGGGGAGCTGTTTTTT. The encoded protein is CSSLTGTGELFF.

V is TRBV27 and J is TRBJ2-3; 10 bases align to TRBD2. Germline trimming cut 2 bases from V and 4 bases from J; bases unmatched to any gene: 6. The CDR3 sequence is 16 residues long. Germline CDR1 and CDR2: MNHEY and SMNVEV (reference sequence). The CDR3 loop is CASSLRRTSGSDTQYF. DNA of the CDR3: TGTGCCAGCAGTTTAAGGAGGACTAGCGGTTCAGATACGCAGTATTTT.

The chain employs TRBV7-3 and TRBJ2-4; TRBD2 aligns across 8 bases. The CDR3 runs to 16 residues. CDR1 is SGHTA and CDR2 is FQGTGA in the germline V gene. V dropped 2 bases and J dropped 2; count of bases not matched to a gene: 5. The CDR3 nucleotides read TGTGCCAGCAGCTTAGATAGTAGCGGGACCAAAAACATTCAGTACTTC. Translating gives CASSLDSSGTKNIQYF. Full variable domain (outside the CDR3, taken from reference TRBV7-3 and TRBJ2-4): GAGVSQTPSNKVTEKGKYVELRCDPISGHTALYWYRQSLGQGPEFLIYFQGTGAADDSGLPNDRFFAVRPEGSVSTLKIQRTERGDSAVYLCASSLDSSGTKNIQYFGAGTRLSVL.